Following are 19 T cell receptor beta chains from one sample sequenced in a study of cytomegalovirus exposure and HLA in healthy donors. The PCR had 60 Vbeta and 13 Jbeta primers. Sequencing used immunoSEQ multiplex PCR; TCRdb keeps in-frame clones, though not all of them. The sample holds 200,000 to 250,000 clones, 85% to 90% seen once. What was sequenced was PBMCs. The receptors were sampled from a woman younger than 35 in good health and CMV-seronegative.

The J gene is TRBJ2-1, the V gene TRBV11-2, with 7 bases that match TRBD1. Germline V gives CDR1 SGHAT, CDR2 FQNNGV. J lost 7 bases, V lost 5 bases, and 5 bases had no gene match. CDR3 length equals 13 residues. CDR3 DNA: TGTGCCAGCAGCCGACAGGGTGTAAATGAGCAGTTCTTC. It translates to CASSRQGVNEQFF.

This rearrangement joins TRBV7-9 to TRBJ1-6; TRBD1 aligns across 7 bases. The V gene end was trimmed by 1 base and the J gene end by 12 bases; junction bases not matched to a gene: 9. The CDR3 consists of 15 residues. CDR1 and CDR2 (germline): SEHNR, FQNEAQ (reference sequence). This CDR3 is CASSLDGTALEPLHF. The CDR3 DNA sequence: TGTGCCAGCAGCTTAGACGGGACAGCTCTTGAACCCCTCCACTTT.

This clone was counted once. The chain links TRBV7-2 to TRBJ2-5, with D maybe TRBD2 (5 bases). V lost 2 bases to trimming and J lost 5 bases, with 6 bases between them. There are 12 residues in the CDR3. In germline, CDR1 is SGHTA, CDR2 FQGNSA. In nucleotides, the CDR3 is TGTGCCAGCAGCTTACGAGGGGAGACCCAGTACTTC. As protein: CASSLRGETQYF.

This chain joins TRBV5-1 and TRBJ1-1, with no clear D. Trimming left V 5 bases short and J 8 bases short, with 13 bases between. Germline loops: CDR1 SGHRS, CDR2 YFSETQ. The CDR3 runs 12 residues. Here the CDR3 reads CASRQTANEAFF. CDR3 nucleotides: TGCGCCAGCAGACAGACCGCGAACGAAGCTTTCTTT.

V and J are TRBV27 and TRBJ2-7; 10 bases map to TRBD2. Germline V gene lookup returns CDR1 MNHEY and CDR2 SMNVEV (reference sequence). J was trimmed by 2 bases and V by 0 bases; bases with no gene match: 1. This CDR3 spans 15 amino acids. In DNA form, the CDR3 reads TGTGCCAGCAGTTTATCAGCGGGGGGGACCTACGAGCAGTACTTC. Translated: CASSLSAGGTYEQYF.

The gene calls are TRBV10-1 and TRBJ2-4, with 10 bases lining up with TRBD1. Losses at the gene ends were 5 bases for V and 8 bases for J; bases not matched to a gene: 9. The CDR3 is 15 residues long. The germline gives CDR1 WNHNN, CDR2 SYGVQD (reference sequence). CDR3 DNA: TGCGCCAGCAGTTCCGCCGGGACAGGGGAACACATTCAGTACTTC. This sequence encodes CASSSAGTGEHIQYF.

J is TRBJ2-6 and V is TRBV7-9, with D hard to call. V lost 1 base, J lost 0 bases, and 7 bases lay in between. The CDR3 totals 16 residues. Germline V CDR1 and CDR2: SEHNR, FQNEAQ (reference sequence). CDR3: CASSLGSSSGANVLTF. In DNA form, the CDR3 reads TGTGCCAGCAGCTTAGGTTCCAGCTCTGGGGCCAACGTCCTGACTTTC.

The rearrangement joins TRBV29-1 to TRBJ1-1; D is ambiguous. V lost 4 bases, J lost 5 bases, and 8 bases lay in between. CDR3 length equals 11 residues. Germline-derived CDR1 and CDR2 are SQVTM and ANQGSEA. The CDR3 region has the DNA TGCAGCGTTGGATGGAGGACTGAAGCTTTCTTT. Translated, it gives CSVGWRTEAFF.

The sample holds a few counts of this clone. J is TRBJ2-7 and V is TRBV19; 9 bases match TRBD1. The V and J ends lost 1 base and 3 bases, in that order; junction bases with no gene match: 7. Germline V gene data show CDR1 as LNHDA and CDR2 as SQIVND (reference sequence). The CDR3 runs to 16 residues. This chain's CDR3 is CASSIVGTGTYYEQYF. Here the CDR3 DNA reads TGTGCCAGTAGTATAGTTGGGACAGGGACCTACTACGAGCAGTACTTC.

This chain connects TRBV7-2 to TRBJ2-7; 8 positions match TRBD1. CDR1 and CDR2 from the germline V gene are SGHTA and FQGNSA. V lost 4 bases and J lost 2; bases outside the gene matches: 4. CDR3 size: 14 residues. The CDR3 protein is CASSWTGIAYEQYF. The CDR3 region has the DNA TGTGCCAGCAGCTGGACAGGGATAGCCTACGAGCAGTACTTC.

This chain joins TRBV27 and TRBJ2-7; 8 nucleotides line up with TRBD2. Germline values: CDR1 MNHEY, CDR2 SMNVEV (reference sequence). Trimming cost V 2 bases and J 5 bases; bases outside gene matches: 2. This CDR3 spans 13 amino acids. DNA of the CDR3: TGTGCCAGCAGTTTAATCGGGGGGGACGAGCAGTACTTC. It translates to CASSLIGGDEQYF.

This chain joins TRBV29-1 and TRBJ1-4; D perhaps matches TRBD1 (6 bases). V was shortened by 7 bases and J by 3 bases, with 12 bases between the two germline ends. The germline CDR1 and CDR2 sequences are SQVTM and ANQGSEA. The CDR3 length is 13 residues. Here the CDR3 DNA reads TGCAGCGCCTGGACAGCTTCTAATGAAAAACTGTTTTTT. The encoded protein is CSAWTASNEKLFF.

This chain connects TRBV4-2 to TRBJ2-3, with 10 bases identical to TRBD2. Germline V gene lookup returns CDR1 LGHNA and CDR2 YNFKEQ. The CDR3 consists of 18 residues. Germline trimming cut 1 base from V and 3 bases from J; bases unmatched to any gene: 10. The CDR3 sequence: CASSQVPPSGSATDTQYF. The CDR3 DNA is TGTGCCAGCAGCCAAGTGCCCCCTAGCGGGAGTGCGACAGATACGCAGTATTTT.

The V call is TRBV18, the J call TRBJ1-4, with D hard to call. Germline lookup yields CDR1 KGHSH and CDR2 LQKENI. V lost 4 bases and J 0 bases, leaving 12 bases between the germline ends. The CDR3 has 16 residues. The CDR3 region is CASSLGGVPTNEKLFF. Here the CDR3 DNA reads TGTGCCAGCTCACTCGGCGGGGTACCAACTAATGAAAAACTGTTTTTT.

CDR3 in amino acids: CASSATGGNLNYGYTF. The CDR3 DNA sequence: TGTGCCAGCAGCGCCACAGGGGGTAATCTTAACTATGGCTACACCTTC. The chain combines TRBV7-3 with TRBJ1-2, with 8 bases lining up with TRBD1. Germline CDR1 and CDR2: SGHTA and FQGTGA. V dropped 5 bases and J dropped 1; count of bases not matched to a gene: 9. CDR3 length: 16 amino acids.

This clone has a single count. The V gene is TRBV7-3, the J gene TRBJ2-7, with D maybe TRBD1 (5 bases). CDR3 size: 15 residues. Germline CDR1 and CDR2: SGHTA and FQGTGA. Trimming stripped 2 bases from V and 5 bases from J, with 16 bases between. The CDR3, as DNA: TGTGCCAGCAGCTTAGGGGCCGACAGATTTGACGAGCAGTACTTC. Protein sequence: CASSLGADRFDEQYF.

Concerning this clone itself: The same CDR3 is also encoded by other DNA sequences in this sample. The rearrangement uses TRBV4-1 and TRBJ2-1, with 8 bases lining up with TRBD1. J lost 6 bases, V lost 2 bases, and 6 bases had no gene match. Germline values: CDR1 MGHRA, CDR2 YSYEKL. CDR3 length equals 15 residues. DNA of the CDR3: TGCGCCAGCAGCCAACCCGGGACAGGATTCAATGAGCAGTTCTTC. Protein product: CASSQPGTGFNEQFF.

V gene TRBV7-9 combines with J gene TRBJ1-2; TRBD1 is a possible D gene (6 bases). CDR1 and CDR2 from the germline V gene are SEHNR and FQNEAQ (reference sequence). The CDR3 contains 14 residues. Trimming removed 5 bases from V and 1 base from J, with 11 bases in between. CDR3 protein: CASSQSGHNYGYTF. The CDR3 region has the DNA TGTGCCAGCAGCCAGTCGGGACATAACTATGGCTACACCTTC.

The chain recombines TRBV19 with TRBJ1-2; 9 bases align to TRBD1. The CDR3 extends over 17 amino acids. Germline-derived CDR1 and CDR2 are LNHDA and SQIVND (reference sequence). The V and J ends lost 4 bases and 0 bases, in that order; junction bases with no gene match: 9. CDR3 sequence reads: CASSSRDRVAANYGYTF. CDR3 DNA sequence: TGTGCCAGTAGTAGCCGGGACAGGGTCGCAGCTAACTATGGCTACACCTTC.